These T cell receptor beta chains were read from a single sample in a study of early T cells in non-severe SARS-CoV-2 infection. One entry per CDR3 protein, called by TCRdb with MiXCR from the 5' RACE reads. Of about 50,000 distinct CDR3 sequences in the sample, less than 15% were seen once. What was sequenced was whole blood. The receptors originated from an adult who was a healthcare worker with PCR-confirmed SARS-CoV-2 infection or an uninfected control (not recorded which). Each CDR3 is given with its conserved first and last residue. A D gene is named only where the DNA matches it firmly. Rows may omit the clone size; those that give it use once, few, many or a size class.

d_gene	abundance	j_gene	v_gene	CDR3nt	CDR3aa
.	.	TRBJ2-7	TRBV5-1	TGCGCCAGCAGCTTATCAGGGTACGAGCAGTACTTC	CASSLSGYEQYF
TRBD2	few	TRBJ2-1	TRBV2	TGTGCCAGCGGGACTAGCGTGAACTCCTACAATGAGCAGTTCTTC	CASGTSVNSYNEQFF
.	.	TRBJ1-1	TRBV20-1	TGCAGTGCATCTCTGGGGGGGGCGTCTCGAGCTTTCTTT	CSASLGGASRAFF
TRBD1	.	TRBJ1-5	TRBV7-9	TGTGCCAGCAGCTTATGGGACAGGAATCAGCCCCAGCATTTT	CASSLWDRNQPQHF
.	many	TRBJ2-1	TRBV7-2	TGTGCCAGCAGCCCGACTAGTACCAGGGCGGGCAATGAGCAGTTCTTC	CASSPTSTRAGNEQFF
.	.	TRBJ1-1	TRBV2	TGTGCCAGCAGGCAGTATACTGAAGCTTTCTTT	CASRQYTEAFF
TRBD1	.	TRBJ1-2	TRBV24-1	TGTGCCACCAGTGGGACAGGGGGTTATGGCTACACCTTC	CATSGTGGYGYTF
.	.	TRBJ2-5	TRBV11-2	TGTGCCAGCAGCCGCGGGGACAGCCTCTTCCAAGAGACCCAGTACTTC	CASSRGDSLFQETQYF
.	medium-sized	TRBJ2-2	TRBV7-2	TGTGCCAGCAGCTTAGGCCCCTCTGCCGGGGAGCTGTTTTTT	CASSLGPSAGELFF
.	many	TRBJ1-1	TRBV4-1	TGCGCCAGCAGCCAACGGGTACTTCCACTCGGGGATTCAGAGGCTTTCTTT	CASSQRVLPLGDSEAFF
TRBD2	many	TRBJ2-1	TRBV20-1	TGCAGTGCTAGTTGGCCGGAGCGCGGGGGATACAATGAGCAGTTCTTC	CSASWPERGGYNEQFF
.	.	TRBJ1-6	TRBV6-6	TGTGCCAGCAGTTACGTAGGCCCACAGGATTCACCCCTCCACTTT	CASSYVGPQDSPLHF
TRBD1	.	TRBJ1-1	TRBV12-3/TRBV12-4	TGTGCCAGCAGTCCGACAGGGGAAGCTTTCTTT	CASSPTGEAFF
.	.	TRBJ2-6	TRBV20-1	TGCAGTGCTTACTCCTCTGGGGCCAACGTCCTGACTTTC	CSAYSSGANVLTF
.	few	TRBJ1-1	TRBV20-1	TGCAGTGCCCGAGACGGGGCGAACACTGAAGCTTTCTTT	CSARDGANTEAFF
.	many	TRBJ1-4	TRBV7-9	TGTGCCAGCAGCTTACCGACGCGCTGGACAGCATCTAATGAAAAACTGTTTTTT	CASSLPTRWTASNEKLFF
.	.	TRBJ1-1	TRBV6-1	TGTGCCAGCAGTGATCAGGGGATAACTGAAGCTTTCTTT	CASSDQGITEAFF
.	many	TRBJ1-1	TRBV11-1	TGTGCCAGCAGCCGGCAGCTAACGAACACTGAAGCTTTCTTT	CASSRQLTNTEAFF
.	many	TRBJ2-7	TRBV21-1	TGTGCCAGCAGCCAGGGGGGACCTTTCCTTACCTCCTACGAGCAGTACTTC	CASSQGGPFLTSYEQYF
.	.	TRBJ1-2	TRBV6-5	TGTGCCAGCAGTTACTCTGGGCGGAGCTATGGCTACACCTTC	CASSYSGRSYGYTF
.	.	TRBJ2-1	TRBV20-1	TGCAGTGCCTCCTGGACCTACAAAGAGCAGTTCTTC	CSASWTYKEQFF
.	.	TRBJ2-1	TRBV2	TGTGCCAGCAGTGGTGATGGCCGCTCCCCCTCCTACAATGAGCAGTTCTTC	CASSGDGRSPSYNEQFF
TRBD1	.	TRBJ1-2	TRBV2	TGTGCCAGCAGGGACAGGGGACCGGGCTACATCTTC	CASRDRGPGYIF
.	.	TRBJ1-4	TRBV6-5	TGTGCCAGCAGTCGCTTCCCCCCAGCAACTAATGAAAAACTGTTTTTT	CASSRFPPATNEKLFF
TRBD1	many	TRBJ2-5	TRBV7-9	TGTGCCAGCAGCGACAGGGGGCAACAAGAGACCCAGTACTTC	CASSDRGQQETQYF
.	many	TRBJ2-2	TRBV3-1	TGTGCCAGCAGCCAAGATAGCAGGCGGACCGGGGAGCTGTTTTTT	CASSQDSRRTGELFF
.	many	TRBJ2-6	TRBV7-2	TGTGCCAGCAGCTCCTCAGGGGCGGCTTCTGGGGCCAACGTCCTGACTTTC	CASSSSGAASGANVLTF
.	.	TRBJ1-2	TRBV4-1	TGCGCCAGCAGCCAAGATAACATCCGAGCTAACTATGGCTACACCTTC	CASSQDNIRANYGYTF
.	.	TRBJ1-5	TRBV7-9	TGTGCCAGCAGCTTAGCTGAAAGGAGCAATCAGCCCCAGCATTTT	CASSLAERSNQPQHF
TRBD1	many	TRBJ2-3	TRBV4-1	TGCGCCAGCAGGCCCATTTTGAAGGGGGCCGCAGATACGCAGTATTTT	CASRPILKGAADTQYF
.	many	TRBJ1-2	TRBV11-2	TGTGCCAGCAGCTTAGTTCAGGGCGTGGGATATGGCTACACCTTC	CASSLVQGVGYGYTF
TRBD1	many	TRBJ1-2	TRBV5-1	TGCGCCAGCAGCTTACAGGGGGGTGACTATGGCTACACCTTC	CASSLQGGDYGYTF
.	.	TRBJ1-2	TRBV7-9	TGTGCCAGCAGCTTAGCACCGTTACTGAACTATGGCTACACCTTC	CASSLAPLLNYGYTF
TRBD1	.	TRBJ1-4	TRBV28	TGTGCCAGCAGGGGACAGGGAACTAATGAAAAACTGTTTTTT	CASRGQGTNEKLFF
TRBD1	few	TRBJ2-5	TRBV7-2	TGTGCCAGCAGCCGGACAGGGGTTCCCGAGACCCAGTACTTC	CASSRTGVPETQYF
.	few	TRBJ2-2	TRBV7-3	TGTGCCAGCAGCCCCCTCGGAGTTTTGAACACCGGGGAGCTGTTTTTT	CASSPLGVLNTGELFF
.	many	TRBJ2-3	TRBV2	TGTGCCAGCAGTGATTTGGCAGATACGCAGTATTTT	CASSDLADTQYF
TRBD2	.	TRBJ2-3	TRBV9	TGTGCCAGCAGCGTAGATTTGGTGGTCCTAGCGGAGCGCACAGATACGCAGTATTTT	CASSVDLVVLAERTDTQYF
TRBD1	few	TRBJ2-1	TRBV29-1	TGCAGCGCCGGTGGGACAGTAGCCTACAATGAGCAGTTCTTC	CSAGGTVAYNEQFF
.	many	TRBJ1-2	TRBV27	TGTGCCAGCACCCTTAAACCGGGGACTAACTATGGCTACACCTTC	CASTLKPGTNYGYTF
TRBD1	.	TRBJ1-1	TRBV19	TGTGCCAGTGGGACAGACCGGCAGACTGAAGCTTTCTTT	CASGTDRQTEAFF
.	.	TRBJ1-2	TRBV28	TGTGCCAGCAGTTTGGGCAGCCTAGGCTACACCTTC	CASSLGSLGYTF
.	.	TRBJ1-4	TRBV12-3/TRBV12-4	TGTGCCAGCAGCCAGGGTAACTCTAATGAAAAACTGTTTTTT	CASSQGNSNEKLFF
TRBD1	many	TRBJ2-7	TRBV29-1	TGCAGCGTTCGGACAGGGGGCCACGAGCAGTACTTC	CSVRTGGHEQYF
.	many	TRBJ1-1	TRBV20-1	TGCAGTGCGCGCCGGGACACCAATGAAGCTTTCTTT	CSARRDTNEAFF
TRBD2	few	TRBJ2-1	TRBV20-1	TGCAGTGCTAAGGGACTAGCGGGGCGATATGAGCAGTTCTTC	CSAKGLAGRYEQFF
TRBD1	many	TRBJ2-1	TRBV6-1	TGTGCCAGCAGTGAGTCCGCTACAGGGGTCAATGAGCAGTTCTTC	CASSESATGVNEQFF